The entry that follows covers one T cell receptor (beta chain) sequence. In this sample, this clone turned up once. Its binding antigen is unknown. The input lacks base qualities; no much larger clone sits a single base away. This sample stems from a study of blood T cell repertoires in COVID-19 (dated by TCRdb to 2020 to 2022). Context from the whole study: Collaborator samples came from the United States, Italy and Spain and covered acute and convalescent phases of COVID-19. Samples came from the ongoing ImmuneRACE study (first 160 participants) plus 1,254 subjects from 6 global collaborators. The repertoires were made available in a free public database intended to serve as a resource for research on the immune response to SARS-CoV-2. Deeply sampled blood TCRbeta repertoires from subjects exposed to, actively infected with, or recovered from COVID-19 were included in the dataset. Where available, HLA class I and class II types were obtained from metadata supplied by the sample provider rather than from assay-based typing. The material from the prospective study consisted of cDNA or gDNA derived from T cells, B-cell-depleted T cells, or PBMCs. The sample metadata nearly always contained a de-identified subject ID, COVID-19 status, age in years and sex.

Study-wide findings and limitations: Clinical and demographic metadata were provided uncurated, with the amount varying by source and participant.

TCRbeta CDR3 regions were amplified from genomic DNA by means of the immunoSEQ Assay, a bias-controlled multiplex PCR. Per the original workflow: The number of nucleated cells in each sample was estimated by amplification of reference gene primers within the assay. To quantify the absolute abundance of each unique TCRbeta CDR3 rearrangement, sequence reads were collapsed and filtered. For each sample, productive Simpson clonality was calculated as the square root of Simpson's diversity index over productive rearrangements. Not all clones reach the TCRdb copy of this immuneACCESS table, which keeps in-frame sequences only. Checked studies attribute under half of the gap to unresolved V genes and leave the rest unexplained. D and trimming were read from the DNA, whereas the V and J calls and clone size are those reported in that table. Across this sample there are tens of thousands of clones, with roughly 85% seen only once. Roughly 10% of the sample lies in the top ten.

Collaborating institutions collected whole blood in K2EDTA tubes following their own protocols. For TCRbeta analysis, collaborator samples were shipped as frozen whole blood, as isolated PBMCs, or as DNA extracted from either sample type. The receptor was derived from a human donor in a cohort sampled during active COVID-19. The sample taken for sequencing was peripheral blood.

The nucleotides read TGTGCCAGCAGCTCGTTAGGGTGGGGGACAGGGGGCGGAGGAGCCAAAAACATTCAGTACTTC. It encodes CASSSLGWGTGGGGAKNIQYF. The V gene is TRBV6-6 and the J gene is TRBJ2-4, and 12 bases in between align with TRBD1. CDR1 and CDR2 (MNHNY, SVGAGI) derive from the germline V gene (reference sequence). The CDR3 starts with the cysteine, ends with the phenylalanine, and has 21 residues. CDR3 DNA only is kept here, 63 bases in frame from base 1. V has 6 bases trimmed and J has 0 bases trimmed; junction bases matching no gene number 18.